This is a list of T cell receptor beta chains from one sample in a study of blood T cell repertoires in COVID-19. The table came from immunoSEQ multiplex PCR; TCRdb's copy has only in-frame clones and leaves some out. The profile covers roughly 150,000 clones, with approximately 88% appearing a single time and over 4.5% taken by the ten largest. Sequenced input: peripheral blood. The source of these receptors is a human donor in a cohort sampled during active COVID-19. Each CDR3 is given with its conserved first and last residue. The D gene is left open where the match is weak. Clone sizes are given selectively: once, few, many, or a class where the clone is expanded.

cdr3_nt	cdr3_aa	v_call	j_call	clone_size	d_call
TGTGCCAGCAGCGACAGCATCCTGGATGGCTACACCTTC	CASSDSILDGYTF	TRBV25-1	TRBJ1-2	NA	NA
TGTGCCAGCAGCCCCTTCGGCGGGGGACCCTACAATGAGCAGTTCTTC	CASSPFGGGPYNEQFF	TRBV7-9	TRBJ2-1	NA	TRBD2
TGTGCCAGCAGGCCCGACAGAGGCCCCAATCAGCCCCAGCATTTT	CASRPDRGPNQPQHF	TRBV6-6	TRBJ1-5	NA	NA
TGCAGTGCTAGTGGGGGGGGAAGGTATGGCTACACCTTC	CSASGGGRYGYTF	TRBV20-1	TRBJ1-2	NA	NA
TGTGCCAGCAGCGTGGGACAGGGGGTAAAAGAGACCCAGTACTTC	CASSVGQGVKETQYF	TRBV9	TRBJ2-5	NA	TRBD1
TGTGCCTGGACCTCTAGGACAGGGGCGAACTATGGCTACACCTTC	CAWTSRTGANYGYTF	TRBV30	TRBJ1-2	NA	TRBD1
TGTGCCAGCAGCCAAGTCCCCTATTTAGGGCGGGAGGGCCGTGCTATCAGAACCGGGGAGCTGTTTTTT	CASSQVPYLGREGRAIRTGELFF	TRBV3-1/TRBV3-2	TRBJ2-2	NA	TRBD2
TGTGCCAGCAGCTCCTCGGTAGGGGGCTACGAGCAGTACTTC	CASSSSVGGYEQYF	TRBV5-4	TRBJ2-7	NA	NA
TGTGCCAGCAGCGCCCAGTACTACGAGCAGTACTTC	CASSAQYYEQYF	TRBV7-2	TRBJ2-7	NA	NA
TGTGCCAGCAGCGTAGGCGGCGAGCAGTACTTC	CASSVGGEQYF	TRBV9	TRBJ2-7	NA	NA
TGTGCCAGTAGTACCCGGACAGGGGCTGGAAACACCATATATTTT	CASSTRTGAGNTIYF	TRBV19	TRBJ1-3	NA	TRBD1
TGTGCCAGCAGCGTAGTTGGCCAGGGGGGTTTGGATGAGCAGTTCTTC	CASSVVGQGGLDEQFF	TRBV9	TRBJ2-1	once	NA
TGCAGCGCCGCGGGGGGAGGTACTGAAGCTTTCTTT	CSAAGGGTEAFF	TRBV29-1	TRBJ1-1	NA	NA
TGTGCCAGCAGCCAAGCAATAGGGGGGGGAACCCTACACTACAATGAGCAGTTCTTC	CASSQAIGGGTLHYNEQFF	TRBV3-1/TRBV3-2	TRBJ2-1	NA	NA
TGTGCCAGCAGCTCACAGGGCCGAGCGGGAAACACCATATATTTT	CASSSQGRAGNTIYF	TRBV5-5	TRBJ1-3	NA	NA
TGTGCCAGTAGCTATGTCCCTTTTGGCTACACCTTC	CASSYVPFGYTF	TRBV19	TRBJ1-2	NA	NA
TGTGCCAGCAGCGGAGAAAGCGGGAGGGCCCTCATTGAGCAGTTCTTC	CASSGESGRALIEQFF	TRBV9	TRBJ2-1	few	TRBD2
TGTGCCTGGAGCGGACTAGCGGGAGGGGGCCAAGAGACCCAGTACTTC	CAWSGLAGGGQETQYF	TRBV30	TRBJ2-5	few	TRBD2
TGTGCCAGCGAGGTCGGGGAGCTGTTTTTT	CASEVGELFF	TRBV6-8	TRBJ2-2	NA	NA
TGTGCCAGCAGCTTGAGAACAGGACAGGGATCGGACTATGGCTACACCTTC	CASSLRTGQGSDYGYTF	TRBV5-8	TRBJ1-2	NA	TRBD1
TGTGCCAGCAGCACCAACCCCGCGCTAGCGGGGGCGCCCACCGGGGAGCTGTTTTTT	CASSTNPALAGAPTGELFF	TRBV7-9	TRBJ2-2	once	TRBD2